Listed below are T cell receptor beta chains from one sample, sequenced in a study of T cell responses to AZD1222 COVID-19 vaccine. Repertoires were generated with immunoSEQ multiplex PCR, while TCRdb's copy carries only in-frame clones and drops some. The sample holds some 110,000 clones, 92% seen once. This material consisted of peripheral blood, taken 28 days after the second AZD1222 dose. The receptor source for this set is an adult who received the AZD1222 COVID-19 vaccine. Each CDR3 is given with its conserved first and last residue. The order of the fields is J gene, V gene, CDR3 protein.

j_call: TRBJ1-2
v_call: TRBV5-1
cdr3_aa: CASSPREGEVDGYTF

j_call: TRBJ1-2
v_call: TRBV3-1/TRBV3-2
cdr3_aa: CASSQVRDNYGYTF

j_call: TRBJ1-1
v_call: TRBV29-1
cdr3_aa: CSVEGREGVELGAFF

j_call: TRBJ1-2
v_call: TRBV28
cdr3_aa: CASSLWGEGAAGYTF

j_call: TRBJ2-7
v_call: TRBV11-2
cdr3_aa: CASSLVGWASHEQYF

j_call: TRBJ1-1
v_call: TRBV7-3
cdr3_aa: CASSPGQGDAFF

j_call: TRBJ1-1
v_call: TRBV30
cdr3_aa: CAWSFRGPGSTEAFF

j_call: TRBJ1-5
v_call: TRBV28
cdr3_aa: CASSWSLNQPQHF

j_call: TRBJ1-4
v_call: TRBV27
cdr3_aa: CANKLNREKLFF

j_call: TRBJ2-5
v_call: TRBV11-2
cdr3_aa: CASSLDLGLQETQYF

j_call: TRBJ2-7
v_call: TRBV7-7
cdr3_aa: CASSLGARTGSWGGSYEQYF

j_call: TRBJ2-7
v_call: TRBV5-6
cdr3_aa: CASSLAWQTTGEQYF

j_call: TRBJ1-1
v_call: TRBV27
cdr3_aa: CASSARTGNTEAFF

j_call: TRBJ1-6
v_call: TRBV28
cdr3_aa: CASIGGTGDGSSPLHF

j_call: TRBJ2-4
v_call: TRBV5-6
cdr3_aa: CASSFGGSAIQYF

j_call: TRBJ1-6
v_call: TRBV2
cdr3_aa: CASRNGQGANSPLHF

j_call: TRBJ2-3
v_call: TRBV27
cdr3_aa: CASSPSYPVGTQYF

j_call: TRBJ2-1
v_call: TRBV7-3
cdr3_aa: CASSLISRALVGSYNEQFF

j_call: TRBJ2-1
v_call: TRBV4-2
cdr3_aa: CASSHLAGVRLHEQFF

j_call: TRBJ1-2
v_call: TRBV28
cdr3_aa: CASSFQGGDYGYTF

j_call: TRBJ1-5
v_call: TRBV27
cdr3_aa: CASSSRTELKPQHF

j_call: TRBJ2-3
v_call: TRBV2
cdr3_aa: CASSILAGAGDTQYF

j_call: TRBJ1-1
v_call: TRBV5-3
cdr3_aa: CARIGAFF

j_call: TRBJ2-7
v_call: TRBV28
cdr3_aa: CASSRTGDLYEQYF

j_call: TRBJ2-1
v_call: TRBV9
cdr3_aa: CASSPEGLANEQFF

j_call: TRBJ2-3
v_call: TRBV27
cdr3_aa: CASSFRTGAFFSTDTQYF

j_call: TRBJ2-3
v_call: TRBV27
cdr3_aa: CASSLYGTGPADTQYF

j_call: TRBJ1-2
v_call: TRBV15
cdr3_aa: CATSRDEGSRGHYGYTF

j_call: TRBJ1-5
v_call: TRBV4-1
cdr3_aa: CASSQSHHHGQPQHF

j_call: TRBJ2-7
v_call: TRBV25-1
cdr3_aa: CASSGDLYEQYF

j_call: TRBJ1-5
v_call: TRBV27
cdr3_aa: CASSLKVTGSKHF

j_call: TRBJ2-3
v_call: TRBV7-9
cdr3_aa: CASSSGTSETDTQYF

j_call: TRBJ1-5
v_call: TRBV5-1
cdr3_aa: CASSLGGQLHQPQHF

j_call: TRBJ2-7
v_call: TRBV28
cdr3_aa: CASKFGQGVSYEQYF

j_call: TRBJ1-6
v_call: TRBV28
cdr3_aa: CASSSDSGNSPLHF

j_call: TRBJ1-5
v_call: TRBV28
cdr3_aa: CASSRDYNQPQHF

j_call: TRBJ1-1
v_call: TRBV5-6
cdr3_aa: CASSFVDRLNTEAFF

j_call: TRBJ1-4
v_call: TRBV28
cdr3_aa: CASRSGQTHEKLFF

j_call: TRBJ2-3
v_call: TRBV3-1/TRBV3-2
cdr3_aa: CASSQLGGAGLNDTQYF

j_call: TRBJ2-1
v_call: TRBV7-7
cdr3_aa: CASSPDRDNEQFF

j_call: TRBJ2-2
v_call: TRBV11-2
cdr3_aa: CASSLDSFPGVETGELFF

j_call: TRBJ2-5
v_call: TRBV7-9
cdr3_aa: CASSQAVQETQYF

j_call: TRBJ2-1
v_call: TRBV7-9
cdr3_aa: CASNRLAAYNEQFF

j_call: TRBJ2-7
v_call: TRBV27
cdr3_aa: CASSFQPGDRAYEQYF